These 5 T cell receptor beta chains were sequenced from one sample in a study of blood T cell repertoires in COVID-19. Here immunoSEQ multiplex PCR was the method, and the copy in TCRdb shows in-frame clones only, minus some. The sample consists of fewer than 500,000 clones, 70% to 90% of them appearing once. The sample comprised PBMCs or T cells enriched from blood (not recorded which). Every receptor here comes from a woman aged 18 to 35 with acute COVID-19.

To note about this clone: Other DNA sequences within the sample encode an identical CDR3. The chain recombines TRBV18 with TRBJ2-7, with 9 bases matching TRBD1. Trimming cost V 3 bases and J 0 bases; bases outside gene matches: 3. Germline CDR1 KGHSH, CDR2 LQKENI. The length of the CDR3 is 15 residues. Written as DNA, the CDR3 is TGTGCCAGCTCACCTCCGGGACAGGGCTCCTACGAGCAGTACTTC. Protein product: CASSPPGQGSYEQYF.

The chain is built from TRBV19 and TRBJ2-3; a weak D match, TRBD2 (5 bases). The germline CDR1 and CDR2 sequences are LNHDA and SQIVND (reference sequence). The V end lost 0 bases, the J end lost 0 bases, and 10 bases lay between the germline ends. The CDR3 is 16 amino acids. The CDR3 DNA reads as TGTGCCAGTAGTATAGACCCGGGAACTAGCACAGATACGCAGTATTTT. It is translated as CASSIDPGTSTDTQYF.

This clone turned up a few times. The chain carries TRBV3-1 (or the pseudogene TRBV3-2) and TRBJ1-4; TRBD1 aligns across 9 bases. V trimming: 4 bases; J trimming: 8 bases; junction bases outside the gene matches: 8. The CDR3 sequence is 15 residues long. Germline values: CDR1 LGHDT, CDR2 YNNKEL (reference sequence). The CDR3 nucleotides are TGTGCCAGCAGCCCAACTACCGGGACAGGGGAAAAACTGTTTTTT. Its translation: CASSPTTGTGEKLFF.

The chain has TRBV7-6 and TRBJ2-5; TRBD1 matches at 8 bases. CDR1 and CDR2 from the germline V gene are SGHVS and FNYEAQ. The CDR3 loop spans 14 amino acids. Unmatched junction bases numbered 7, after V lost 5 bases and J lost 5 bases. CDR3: CASSPRQGRETQYF. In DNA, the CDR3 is TGTGCCAGCAGCCCCCGACAGGGGAGGGAGACCCAGTACTTC.

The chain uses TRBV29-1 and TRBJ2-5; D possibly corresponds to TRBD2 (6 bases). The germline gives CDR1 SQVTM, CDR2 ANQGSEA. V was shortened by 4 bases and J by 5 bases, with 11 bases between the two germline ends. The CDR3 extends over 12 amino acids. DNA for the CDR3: TGCAGCGTTGCCGGGGGAGATGAGACCCAGTACTTC. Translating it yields CSVAGGDETQYF.